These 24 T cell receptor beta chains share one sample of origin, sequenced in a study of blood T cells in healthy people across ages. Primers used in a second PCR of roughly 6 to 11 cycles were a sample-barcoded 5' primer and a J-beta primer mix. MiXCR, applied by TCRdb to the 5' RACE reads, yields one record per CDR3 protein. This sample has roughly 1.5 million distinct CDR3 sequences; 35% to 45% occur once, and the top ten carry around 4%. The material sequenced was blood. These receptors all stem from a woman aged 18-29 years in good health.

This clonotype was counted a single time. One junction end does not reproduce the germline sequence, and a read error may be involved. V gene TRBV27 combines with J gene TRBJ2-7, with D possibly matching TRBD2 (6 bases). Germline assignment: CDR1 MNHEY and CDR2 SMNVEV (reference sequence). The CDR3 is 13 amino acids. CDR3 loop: CASSLSKGLEQYF. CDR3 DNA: TGTGCCAGCAGTCTATCAAAGGGACTCGAGCAGTACTTC.

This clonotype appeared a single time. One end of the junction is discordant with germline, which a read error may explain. This CDR3 is CASSLVPKTGELFF. The CDR3 DNA sequence: TGCGCCAGCAGCTTGGTACCGAAAACCGGGGAGCTGTTTTTT. This rearrangement joins TRBV5-1 to TRBJ2-2; no clear D gene. This CDR3 region has 14 residues. CDR1 is SGHRS, CDR2 YFSETQ, per germline.

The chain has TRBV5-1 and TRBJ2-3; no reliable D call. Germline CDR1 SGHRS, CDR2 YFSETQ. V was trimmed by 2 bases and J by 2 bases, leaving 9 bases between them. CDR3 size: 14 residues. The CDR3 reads CASSFLRFTDTQYF. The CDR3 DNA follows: TGCGCCAGCAGCTTTCTGAGATTCACAGATACGCAGTATTTT.

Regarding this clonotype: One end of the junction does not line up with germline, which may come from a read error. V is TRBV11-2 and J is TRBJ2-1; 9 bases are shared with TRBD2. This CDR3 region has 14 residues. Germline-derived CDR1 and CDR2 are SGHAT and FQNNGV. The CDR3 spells CASSVDPSGTEQFF. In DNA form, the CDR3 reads TGTGCCAGCAGCGTAGATCCTAGCGGGACGGAGCAGTTCTTC.

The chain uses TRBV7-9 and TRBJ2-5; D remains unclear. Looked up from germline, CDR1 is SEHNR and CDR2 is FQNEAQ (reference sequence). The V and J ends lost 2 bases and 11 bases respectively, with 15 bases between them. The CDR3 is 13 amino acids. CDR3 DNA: TGTGCCAGCAGCTTATGGTTCCAGGATGAGCAGTACTTC. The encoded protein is CASSLWFQDEQYF. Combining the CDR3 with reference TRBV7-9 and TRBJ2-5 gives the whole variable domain DTGVSQNPRHKITKRGQNVTFRCDPISEHNRLYWYRQTLGQGPEFLTYFQNEAQLEKSRLLSDRFSAERPKGSFSTLEIQRTEQGDSAMYLCASSLWFQDEQYFGPGTRLLVL.

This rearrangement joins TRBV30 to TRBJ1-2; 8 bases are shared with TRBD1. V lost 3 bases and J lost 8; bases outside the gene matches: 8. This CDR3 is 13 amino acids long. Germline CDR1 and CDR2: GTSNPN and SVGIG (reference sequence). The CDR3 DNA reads TGTGCCTGGAGCCCGACAGGGGTCGGCGGCTACACCTTC. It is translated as CAWSPTGVGGYTF.

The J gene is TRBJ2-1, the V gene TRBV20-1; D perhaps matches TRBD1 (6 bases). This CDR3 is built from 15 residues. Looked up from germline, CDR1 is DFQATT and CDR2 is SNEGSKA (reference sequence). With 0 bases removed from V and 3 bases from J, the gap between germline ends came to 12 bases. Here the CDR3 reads CSARDPRGNYNEQFF. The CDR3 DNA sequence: TGCAGTGCTAGAGATCCAAGGGGGAACTACAATGAGCAGTTCTTC.

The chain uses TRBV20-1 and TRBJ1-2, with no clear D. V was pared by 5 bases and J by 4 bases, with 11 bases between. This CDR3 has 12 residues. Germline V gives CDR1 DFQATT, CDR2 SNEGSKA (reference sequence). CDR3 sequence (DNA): TGCAGTGCTGCCGCCGGAGGCTATGGCTACACCTTC. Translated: CSAAAGGYGYTF.

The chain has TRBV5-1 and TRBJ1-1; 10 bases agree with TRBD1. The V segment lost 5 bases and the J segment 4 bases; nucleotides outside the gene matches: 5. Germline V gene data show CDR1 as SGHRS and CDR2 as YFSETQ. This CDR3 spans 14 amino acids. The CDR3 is CASRAGTGATEAFF. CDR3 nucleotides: TGCGCCAGCAGGGCCGGGACAGGGGCCACTGAAGCTTTCTTT.

DNA for the CDR3: TGCAGTGCAGTAGCGGGGGGATTCACCAATGAGCAGTTCTTC. Its protein is CSAVAGGFTNEQFF. The chain links TRBV20-1 to TRBJ2-1; 10 nucleotides match TRBD2. Germline CDR1 and CDR2: DFQATT and SNEGSKA (reference sequence). CDR3 length: 14 amino acids. Losses at the gene ends were 6 bases for V and 6 bases for J; bases not matched to a gene: 8.

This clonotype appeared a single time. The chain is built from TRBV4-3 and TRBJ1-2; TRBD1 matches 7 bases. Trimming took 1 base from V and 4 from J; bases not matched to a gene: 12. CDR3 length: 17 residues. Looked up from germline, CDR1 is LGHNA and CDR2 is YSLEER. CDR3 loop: CASSQGRGRLAIYGYTF. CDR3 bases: TGCGCCAGCAGCCAAGGTAGGGGGCGGCTAGCTATCTATGGCTACACCTTC.

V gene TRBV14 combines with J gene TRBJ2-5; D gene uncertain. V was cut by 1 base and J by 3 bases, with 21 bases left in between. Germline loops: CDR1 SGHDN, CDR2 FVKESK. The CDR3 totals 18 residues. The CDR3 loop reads CASSQGGSPAGLEETQYF. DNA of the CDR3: TGTGCCAGCAGCCAAGGAGGTTCCCCGGCAGGTTTGGAAGAGACCCAGTACTTC.

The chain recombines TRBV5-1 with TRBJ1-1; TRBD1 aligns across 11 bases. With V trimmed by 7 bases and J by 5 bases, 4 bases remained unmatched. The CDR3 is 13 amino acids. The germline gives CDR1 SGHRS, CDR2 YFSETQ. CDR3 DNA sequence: TGCGCCAGCGGACAGGGGGCTAGGACTGAAGCTTTCTTT. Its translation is CASGQGARTEAFF. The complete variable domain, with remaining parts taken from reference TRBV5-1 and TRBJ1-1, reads KAGVTQTPRYLIKTRGQQVTLSCSPISGHRSVSWYQQTPGQGLQFLFEYFSETQRNKGNFPGRFSGRQFSNSRSEMNVSTLELGDSALYLCASGQGARTEAFFGQGTRLTVV.

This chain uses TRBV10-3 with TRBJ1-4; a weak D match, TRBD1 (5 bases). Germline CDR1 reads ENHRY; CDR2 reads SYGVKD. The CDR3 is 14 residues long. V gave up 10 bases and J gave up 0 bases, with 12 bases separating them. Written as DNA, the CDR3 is TGTGCCACTGCGACAGTTGCAACTAATGAAAAACTGTTTTTT. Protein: CATATVATNEKLFF.

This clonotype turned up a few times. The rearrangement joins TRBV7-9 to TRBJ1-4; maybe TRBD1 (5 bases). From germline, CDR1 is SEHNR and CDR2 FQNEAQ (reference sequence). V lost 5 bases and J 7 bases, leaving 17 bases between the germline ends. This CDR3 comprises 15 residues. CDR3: CASSPGERDVEKLFF. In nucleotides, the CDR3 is TGTGCCAGCAGCCCCGGGGAGAGGGACGTTGAAAAACTGTTTTTT.

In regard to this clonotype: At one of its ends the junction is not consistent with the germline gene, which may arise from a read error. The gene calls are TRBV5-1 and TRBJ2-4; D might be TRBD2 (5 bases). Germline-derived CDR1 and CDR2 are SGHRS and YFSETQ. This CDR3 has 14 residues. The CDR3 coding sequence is TGCGCCACCAGCGCCGGGGTAGCCAAAAACATTCAGTACTTC. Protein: CATSAGVAKNIQYF.

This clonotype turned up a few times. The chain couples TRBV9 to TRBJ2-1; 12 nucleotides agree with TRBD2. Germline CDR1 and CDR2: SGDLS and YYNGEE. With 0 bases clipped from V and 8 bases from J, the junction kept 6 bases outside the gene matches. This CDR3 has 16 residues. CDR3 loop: CASSVASGRAFDEQFF. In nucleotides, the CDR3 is TGTGCCAGCAGCGTAGCTAGCGGGAGGGCCTTTGATGAGCAGTTCTTC.

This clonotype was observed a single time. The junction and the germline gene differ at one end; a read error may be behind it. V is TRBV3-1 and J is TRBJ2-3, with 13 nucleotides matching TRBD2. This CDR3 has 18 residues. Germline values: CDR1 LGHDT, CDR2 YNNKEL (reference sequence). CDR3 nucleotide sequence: TGTGCCAGCAGCCAAGATCTCGGGACTAGCGGGACCACAGGTACGCAGTATTTT. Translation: CASSQDLGTSGTTGTQYF.

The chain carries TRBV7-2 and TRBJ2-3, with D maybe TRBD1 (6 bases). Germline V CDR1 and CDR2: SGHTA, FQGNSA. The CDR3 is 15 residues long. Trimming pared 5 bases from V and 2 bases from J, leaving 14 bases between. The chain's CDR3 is CASSPQGTNTDTQYF. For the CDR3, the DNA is TGTGCCAGCAGCCCCCAGGGGACGAACACAGATACGCAGTATTTT. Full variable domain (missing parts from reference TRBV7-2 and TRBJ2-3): GAGVSQSPSNKVTEKGKDVELRCDPISGHTALYWYRQSLGQGLEFLIYFQGNSAPDKSGLPSDRFSAERTGGSVSTLTIQRTQQEDSAVYLCASSPQGTNTDTQYFGPGTRLTVL.

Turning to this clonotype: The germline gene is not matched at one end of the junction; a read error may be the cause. The CDR3 region is CAGSLVQGAGEQYF. CDR3 DNA: TGTGCCGGCAGCTTGGTACAGGGGGCGGGGGAGCAGTACTTC. V and J are TRBV7-2 and TRBJ2-4; 9 bases map to TRBD1. The CDR3 runs 14 residues. The germline CDR1 and CDR2 sequences are SGHTA and FQGNSA.

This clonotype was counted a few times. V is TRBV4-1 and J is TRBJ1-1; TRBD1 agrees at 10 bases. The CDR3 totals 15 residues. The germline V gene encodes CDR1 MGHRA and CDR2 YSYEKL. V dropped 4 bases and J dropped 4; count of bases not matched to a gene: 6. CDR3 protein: CASSRTGQGSTEAFF. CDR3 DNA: TGCGCCAGCAGCCGCACGGGACAGGGGAGCACTGAAGCTTTCTTT.

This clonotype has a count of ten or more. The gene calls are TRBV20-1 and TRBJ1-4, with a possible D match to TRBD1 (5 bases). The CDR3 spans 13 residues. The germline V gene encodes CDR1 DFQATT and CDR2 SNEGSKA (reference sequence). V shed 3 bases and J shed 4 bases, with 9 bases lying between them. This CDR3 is CSASAGLNEKLFF. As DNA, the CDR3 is TGCAGTGCTAGCGCGGGGCTTAATGAAAAACTGTTTTTT.

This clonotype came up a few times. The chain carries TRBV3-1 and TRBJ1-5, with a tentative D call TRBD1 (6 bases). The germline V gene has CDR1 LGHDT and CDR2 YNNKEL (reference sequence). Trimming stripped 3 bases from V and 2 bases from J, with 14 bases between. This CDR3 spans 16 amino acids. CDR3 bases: TGTGCCAGCAGCCAGGAGGGGGGGGTGGGCAATCAGCCCCAGCATTTT. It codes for CASSQEGGVGNQPQHF. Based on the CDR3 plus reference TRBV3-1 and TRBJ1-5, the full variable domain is DTAVSQTPKYLVTQMGNDKSIKCEQNLGHDTMYWYKQDSKKFLKIMFSYNNKELIINETVPNRFSPKSPDKAHLNLHINSLELGDSAVYFCASSQEGGVGNQPQHFGDGTRLSIL.

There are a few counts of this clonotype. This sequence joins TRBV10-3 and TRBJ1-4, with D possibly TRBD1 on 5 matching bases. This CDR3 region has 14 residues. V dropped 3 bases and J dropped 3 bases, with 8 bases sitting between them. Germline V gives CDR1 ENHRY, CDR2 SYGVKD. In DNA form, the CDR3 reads TGTGCCATCAGTGAACCGGGACCTAATGAAAAACTGTTTTTT. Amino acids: CAISEPGPNEKLFF.